One and the same sample provided the 32 T cell receptor beta chains below, sequenced in a study of shared clonotypes between healthy human individuals. Clones were read by immunoSEQ multiplex PCR, and TCRdb kept only the in-frame ones, dropping some. The sample yields fewer than 3 million clones, roughly 92% seen once. Material for sequencing was naive CD4+ T cells from PBMCs. Subset reported: CD45RA+ positively selected. All receptors come from a young man in good health. Some clones in this sample may be carry-over from other donors' samples.

With regard to this clone: Different DNA sequences within this sample yield the same CDR3. The chain joins TRBV18 to TRBJ1-4; the D gene is possibly TRBD1 (6 bases). The CDR3 sequence is 15 residues long. The V and J ends lost 0 bases and 8 bases respectively, with 13 bases between them. The germline CDR1 and CDR2 sequences are KGHSH and LQKENI. DNA for the CDR3: TGTGCCAGCTCACCACCGTCACAGGGTGGCGAAAAACTGTTTTTT. The encoded protein is CASSPPSQGGEKLFF.

The V call is TRBV5-4, the J call TRBJ1-5; perhaps TRBD1 as D (6 bases). The CDR3 is 15 residues long. The germline V gene has CDR1 SGHNT and CDR2 YYREEE (reference sequence). V was shortened by 0 bases and J by 5 bases, with 12 bases between the two germline ends. The CDR3 DNA follows: TGTGCCAGCAGCTTGGGCGGCAGGGGCGATCAGCCCCAGCATTTT. It yields the protein CASSLGGRGDQPQHF. The full variable domain, completed using reference TRBV5-4 and TRBJ1-5, is ETGVTQSPTHLIKTRGQQVTLRCSSQSGHNTVSWYQQALGQGPQFIFQYYREEENGRGNFPPRFSGLQFPNYSSELNVNALELDDSALYLCASSLGGRGDQPQHFGDGTRLSIL.

The chain couples TRBV18 to TRBJ2-5, with D maybe TRBD1 (5 bases). The J call is uncertain, as TRBJ2-7 better fits the DNA end. CDR1 and CDR2 (germline): KGHSH, LQKENI. The length of the CDR3 is 15 residues. CDR3: CASSPLRVESYEQYF. The CDR3 region has the DNA TGTGCCAGCTCACCACTCAGGGTTGAGTCCTACGAGCAGTACTTC.

The chain couples TRBV5-1 to TRBJ2-7; D is uncertain. Trimming stripped 4 bases from V and 6 bases from J, with 11 bases between. The germline gives CDR1 SGHRS, CDR2 YFSETQ. This CDR3 is built from 12 residues. The CDR3 DNA sequence: TGCGCCAGCAGCGTGTTTGGGCTCGAGCAGTACTTC. Translation gives CASSVFGLEQYF. The full variable domain, in which reference TRBV5-1 and TRBJ2-7 provide the parts outside the CDR3, is KAGVTQTPRYLIKTRGQQVTLSCSPISGHRSVSWYQQTPGQGLQFLFEYFSETQRNKGNFPGRFSGRQFSNSRSEMNVSTLELGDSALYLCASSVFGLEQYFGPGTRLTVT.

The V call is TRBV5-6, the J call TRBJ1-5; the D is unclear. This CDR3 contains 15 residues. V was shortened by 0 bases and J by 2 bases, with 9 bases between the two germline ends. From germline, CDR1 is SGHDT and CDR2 YYEEEE. CDR3 sequence (DNA): TGTGCCAGCAGCTTGGCCGTGGCTGGCAATCAGCCCCAGCATTTT. Its translation: CASSLAVAGNQPQHF.

The CDR3 reads CSVVQSSGNTIYF. For the CDR3, the DNA is TGCAGCGTTGTACAGAGCTCTGGAAACACCATATATTTT. This sequence joins TRBV29-1 and TRBJ1-3; D ambiguous. V was trimmed by 4 bases and J by 0 bases, leaving 7 bases between them. Germline V CDR1 and CDR2: SQVTM, ANQGSEA. The CDR3 covers 13 residues.

About this clone: This specimen includes other DNA sequences encoding the same CDR3. The genes are TRBV7-9 and TRBJ2-1, with TRBD2 matching over 11 bases. The CDR3 runs 15 residues. Germline V gives CDR1 SEHNR, CDR2 FQNEAQ (reference sequence). Trimming cost V 5 bases and J 7 bases; bases outside gene matches: 7. Written as DNA, the CDR3 is TGTGCCAGCAGCCTACTAGCGGGAGTGGTGAATGAGCAGTTCTTC. Residues: CASSLLAGVVNEQFF. The variable domain in full, with the rest retrieved from reference TRBV7-9 and TRBJ2-1, is DTGVSQNPRHKITKRGQNVTFRCDPISEHNRLYWYRQTLGQGPEFLTYFQNEAQLEKSRLLSDRFSAERPKGSFSTLEIQRTEQGDSAMYLCASSLLAGVVNEQFFGPGTRLTVL.

The chain recombines TRBV9 with TRBJ2-3; 7 bases agree with TRBD1. J was trimmed by 3 bases and V by 0 bases; bases with no gene match: 4. Germline values: CDR1 SGDLS, CDR2 YYNGEE. This CDR3 is built from 15 residues. CDR3 amino acids: CASSVATGRTDTQYF. The CDR3 nucleotides are TGTGCCAGCAGCGTAGCGACAGGGCGGACAGATACGCAGTATTTT.

The rearrangement links TRBV18 to TRBJ1-1, with D possibly being TRBD1 (6 bases). V was cut by 3 bases and J by 6 bases, with 17 bases left in between. The germline V gene has CDR1 KGHSH and CDR2 LQKENI. There are 15 residues in the CDR3. This CDR3 reads CASSPYRETWAEAFF. The CDR3 nucleotides read TGTGCCAGCTCACCGTACAGGGAAACTTGGGCTGAAGCTTTCTTT. The full variable domain, in which reference TRBV18 and TRBJ1-1 provide the parts outside the CDR3, is NAGVMQNPRHLVRRRGQEARLRCSPMKGHSHVYWYRQLPEEGLKFMVYLQKENIIDESGMPKERFSAEFPKEGPSILRIQQVVRGDSAAYFCASSPYRETWAEAFFGQGTRLTVV.

This chain uses TRBV5-1 with TRBJ2-1, with unresolved D. Germline loops: CDR1 SGHRS, CDR2 YFSETQ. Trimming cost V 0 bases and J 4 bases, with 5 bases left between them. The CDR3 is 13 residues long. CDR3 sequence (DNA): TGCGCCAGCAGCTTGGGGTGGTACAATGAGCAGTTCTTC. Translation: CASSLGWYNEQFF.

As concerns this clone: This same CDR3 is encoded by further DNA sequences in the sample. The chain has TRBV5-1 and TRBJ2-7, with D maybe TRBD1 (6 bases). The CDR3 has 13 residues. Germline CDR1 SGHRS, CDR2 YFSETQ. V lost 1 base and J lost 3, with 8 bases in between. CDR3 protein: CASSLRGGYEQYF. CDR3 sequence (DNA): TGCGCCAGCAGCTTGAGAGGGGGCTACGAGCAGTACTTC.

This rearrangement joins TRBV5-1 to TRBJ1-4; the match to TRBD1 covers 7 bases. The germline V gene has CDR1 SGHRS and CDR2 YFSETQ. V gave up 1 base and J gave up 2 bases; unmatched junction bases: 5. There are 16 residues in the CDR3. In DNA form, the CDR3 reads TGCGCCAGCAGCTTGCACCGGGACAGTACTAATGAAAAACTGTTTTTT. Translating it yields CASSLHRDSTNEKLFF. The variable domain in full, completed from reference TRBV5-1 and TRBJ1-4, reads KAGVTQTPRYLIKTRGQQVTLSCSPISGHRSVSWYQQTPGQGLQFLFEYFSETQRNKGNFPGRFSGRQFSNSRSEMNVSTLELGDSALYLCASSLHRDSTNEKLFFGSGTQLSVL.

The J gene is TRBJ1-1, the V gene TRBV4-1; D is possibly TRBD1 (5 bases). The germline CDR1 and CDR2 sequences are MGHRA and YSYEKL. The CDR3 extends over 18 amino acids. Trimming cost V 4 bases and J 1 base, with 22 bases left between them. The CDR3 loop is CASSPVGRTKETNTEAFF. The CDR3 DNA follows: TGCGCCAGCAGCCCAGTGGGGCGAACAAAAGAAACGAACACTGAAGCTTTCTTT.

The chain recombines TRBV5-1 with TRBJ2-3; possible D gene TRBD2, 6 bases. The CDR3 is 14 amino acids. With 4 bases removed from V and 2 bases from J, the gap between germline ends came to 11 bases. CDR1 is SGHRS, CDR2 YFSETQ, per germline. The CDR3: CASSTGGPTDTQYF. The CDR3 coding sequence is TGCGCCAGCAGCACCGGAGGGCCCACAGATACGCAGTATTTT.

This clone appeared once. The rearrangement uses TRBV9 and TRBJ1-2; D ambiguous. CDR3 length equals 13 residues. Trimming took off 0 bases at V and 2 bases at J, with 5 bases between the two ends. The germline V gene has CDR1 SGDLS and CDR2 YYNGEE. In nucleotides, the CDR3 is TGTGCCAGCAGCGTAGCCCCGAACTATGGCTACACCTTC. Residues: CASSVAPNYGYTF. The variable domain in full, completed from reference TRBV9 and TRBJ1-2, reads DSGVTQTPKHLITATGQRVTLRCSPRSGDLSVYWYQQSLDQGLQFLIQYYNGEERAKGNILERFSAQQFPDLHSELNLSSLELGDSALYFCASSVAPNYGYTFGSGTRLTVV.

This chain connects TRBV29-1 to TRBJ2-1, with D tentatively TRBD1 or TRBD2 (6 bases each). The CDR3 spans 14 residues. V lost 6 bases to trimming and J lost 3 bases, with 15 bases between them. Germline loops: CDR1 SQVTM, CDR2 ANQGSEA. Here the CDR3 DNA reads TGCAGCGTGGCAGGGGCTAGCGACTACAATGAGCAGTTCTTC. It is translated as CSVAGASDYNEQFF.

CDR3 sequence: CASKGRRDHTGELFF. For the CDR3, the DNA is TGTGCCAGCAAGGGAAGGCGGGACCACACCGGGGAGCTGTTTTTT. V gene TRBV27 combines with J gene TRBJ2-2; D may be TRBD2 (6 bases). CDR3 size: 15 residues. Looked up from germline, CDR1 is MNHEY and CDR2 is SMNVEV (reference sequence). V shed 7 bases and J shed 3 bases, with 15 bases lying between them.

This chain links TRBV2 with TRBJ1-4; D is ambiguous. CDR1 is SNHLY and CDR2 is FYNNEI in the germline V gene. The CDR3 consists of 14 residues. The V end lost 7 bases, the J end lost 4 bases, and 13 bases lay between the germline ends. For the CDR3, the DNA is TGTGCCAGCACCCAGGAGAGGCATAATGAAAAACTGTTTTTT. Its translation: CASTQERHNEKLFF.

This sequence joins TRBV27 and TRBJ1-1; 7 bases agree with TRBD1. The V gene's germline CDR1 is MNHEY and CDR2 SMNVEV (reference sequence). V lost 5 bases to trimming and J lost 11 bases; unmatched junction nucleotides: 14. The CDR3 contains 14 residues. CDR3 nucleotides: TGTGCCAGCAGTCCCGATGGGACAGCTCGGGGGGCTTTCTTT. Translating it yields CASSPDGTARGAFF.

The chain joins TRBV11-2 to TRBJ1-4, with D unresolved. Trimming stripped 4 bases from V and 3 bases from J, with 15 bases between. The CDR3 is made up of 16 amino acids. Germline V gives CDR1 SGHAT, CDR2 FQNNGV. Here the CDR3 DNA reads TGTGCCAGCAGCTATCGACCTCTCGGAGCTAATGAAAAACTGTTTTTT. Its translation: CASSYRPLGANEKLFF.

The V and J genes are TRBV30 and TRBJ1-2; the D is unclear. The length of the CDR3 is 13 residues. Germline V CDR1 and CDR2: GTSNPN, SVGIG (reference sequence). Trimming removed 0 bases from V and 4 bases from J, with 9 bases in between. The CDR3 spells CAWSVGSSYGYTF. For the CDR3, the DNA is TGTGCCTGGAGTGTAGGGTCCAGCTATGGCTACACCTTC.

Details on this clone: Within the sample, other DNA sequences also encode this same CDR3. This chain connects TRBV19 to TRBJ2-1; the D gene is possibly TRBD1 (5 bases). V dropped 0 bases and J dropped 1 base, with 7 bases sitting between them. CDR3 length equals 15 residues. Looked up from germline, CDR1 is LNHDA and CDR2 is SQIVND (reference sequence). Written as DNA, the CDR3 is TGTGCCAGTAGTATAGAAGCAGGGTCCTACAATGAGCAGTTCTTC. Translating it yields CASSIEAGSYNEQFF.

The rearrangement links TRBV5-1 to TRBJ2-2; D is perhaps TRBD1 (5 bases). CDR1 and CDR2 from the germline V gene are SGHRS and YFSETQ. This CDR3 has 13 residues. Trimming pared 1 base from V and 8 bases from J, leaving 9 bases between. The CDR3, as DNA: TGCGCCAGCAGCTTGATCAGGGCGGGGGAGCTGTTTTTT. It is translated as CASSLIRAGELFF.

This chain joins TRBV7-9 and TRBJ2-5; 9 bases align to TRBD1. V was pared by 5 bases and J by 4 bases, with 11 bases of the junction left unmatched. This CDR3 spans 16 amino acids. The germline gives CDR1 SEHNR, CDR2 FQNEAQ (reference sequence). This chain's CDR3 is CASSLRIQGAGETQYF. The DNA for the CDR3 is TGTGCCAGCAGCCTAAGGATACAGGGGGCGGGAGAGACCCAGTACTTC.

This chain joins TRBV5-1 and TRBJ2-7; D possibly corresponds to TRBD2 (6 bases). The CDR3 contains 14 residues. V was pared by 4 bases and J by 9 bases, with 20 bases between. Per germline, CDR1 SGHRS and CDR2 YFSETQ. The CDR3 spells CASSPGLPALVQYF. CDR3 bases: TGCGCCAGCAGCCCCGGACTACCCGCCCTCGTGCAGTACTTC.

V is TRBV19 and J is TRBJ2-2; maybe TRBD1 (6 bases). V shed 3 bases and J shed 5 bases, with 7 bases lying between them. The CDR3 totals 13 residues. From germline, CDR1 is LNHDA and CDR2 SQIVND (reference sequence). The CDR3 here is CASSMGATGELFF. DNA of the CDR3: TGTGCCAGTAGTATGGGGGCTACCGGGGAGCTGTTTTTT.

The CDR3 loop reads CASSYQGVRYQPQHF. CDR3 in DNA: TGTGCCAGCAGTTACCAGGGGGTCCGCTACCAGCCCCAGCATTTT. This rearrangement joins TRBV6-5 to TRBJ1-5; 7 bases match TRBD1. Germline V lookup: CDR1 MNHEY, CDR2 SVGAGI. Trimming took 2 bases from V and 7 from J; bases not matched to a gene: 8. This CDR3 has 15 residues.

The chain recombines TRBV7-9 with TRBJ2-7; tentatively, D is TRBD2 (5 bases). V lost 1 base to trimming and J lost 8 bases, with 15 bases between them. The CDR3 runs 14 residues. CDR1 is SEHNR, CDR2 FQNEAQ, per germline (reference sequence). CDR3 in DNA: TGTGCCAGCAGCTTAGAATCGAGCGGTACACAGCAGTACTTC. Encoded protein: CASSLESSGTQQYF.

This sequence joins TRBV28 and TRBJ2-7; tentative D call: TRBD1 (6 bases). CDR1 is MDHEN and CDR2 is SYDVKM in the germline V gene. CDR3 length equals 14 residues. V was cut by 6 bases and J by 3 bases, with 15 bases left in between. The DNA of the CDR3 is TGTGCCAGCAGCCCGGTACAGGGCAACTACGAGCAGTACTTC. It is translated as CASSPVQGNYEQYF.

CDR3 DNA sequence: TGCGCCAGCAGCCAGACAGGAGCCACCGGGGAGCTGTTTTTT. Protein sequence: CASSQTGATGELFF. The chain links TRBV5-1 to TRBJ2-2; a possible D gene is TRBD1 (6 bases). The CDR3 is 14 residues long. Per the germline V gene, CDR1 is SGHRS and CDR2 is YFSETQ. V was clipped by 4 bases and J by 4 bases, with 11 bases between them.

This rearrangement joins TRBV2 to TRBJ2-5, with a tentative D call TRBD2 (5 bases). The germline gives CDR1 SNHLY, CDR2 FYNNEI. This CDR3 spans 12 amino acids. The V end was cut by 7 bases, the J end by 5 bases, with 11 bases between. CDR3 nucleotide sequence: TGTGCCAGCAATAGGGAGCGGGAGACCCAGTACTTC. It yields the protein CASNRERETQYF.

This chain links TRBV5-5 with TRBJ2-3, with TRBD2 identical over 14 bases. The length of the CDR3 is 17 residues. Germline loops: CDR1 SGHKS, CDR2 YYEKEE (reference sequence). Trimming at V came to 6 bases and at J to 2 bases, leaving 8 bases not matched to a gene. CDR3 sequence (DNA): TGTGCCAGCACCACGATGGGACTAGCGGGGGTCACAGATACGCAGTATTTT. Its protein is CASTTMGLAGVTDTQYF.